These T cell receptor beta chains were read from a single sample in a study of beta chain features in type 1 diabetes. Sequenced by immunoSEQ multiplex PCR; TCRdb stores in-frame clones only, minus some. The table includes hundreds of thousands of clones, roughly 11% detected once. Input material: naive CD4+ T cells from blood. The receptors shown here come from a woman between 18 and 29 years old in good health. CDR3s include the opening cysteine and the closing phenylalanine or tryptophan. The D gene is left open where the match is weak. Size is omitted from some rows. Given values are once, few, many or a class for expanded clones.

TRBV28	-	TRBD1	TRBJ2-3	CASSSRGTDTQYF	TGTGCCAGCTCGAGCAGGGGGACAGATACGCAGTATTTT
TRBV28	few	-	TRBJ2-1	CASSLLGYNEQFF	TGTGCCAGCTCCCTTCTTGGCTACAATGAGCAGTTCTTC
TRBV27	few	-	TRBJ2-3	CASSPKGPDTQYF	TGTGCCAGCAGCCCCAAAGGGCCAGATACGCAGTATTTT
TRBV6-5	-	-	TRBJ1-2	CASSYSPPSQGIGYTF	TGTGCCAGCAGTTACTCGCCACCCTCACAGGGAATCGGCTACACCTTC
TRBV7-9	few	-	TRBJ1-1	CASRLGSAVNTEAFF	TGTGCCAGCAGACTAGGGTCCGCGGTGAACACTGAAGCTTTCTTT
TRBV9	few	TRBD1	TRBJ2-2	CASSPRGLANTGELFF	TGTGCCAGCAGCCCAAGGGGGCTCGCGAACACCGGGGAGCTGTTTTTT
TRBV29-1	few	TRBD1	TRBJ2-4	CSVEVGTGTEFGWAKNIQYF	TGCAGCGTTGAAGTCGGGACAGGGACCGAGTTCGGGTGGGCCAAAAACATTCAGTACTTC
TRBV5-1	-	TRBD1	TRBJ1-1	CASSARQGSGAFF	TGCGCCAGCAGCGCCAGACAGGGATCCGGAGCTTTCTTT
TRBV7-9	few	TRBD2	TRBJ2-3	CASSPSGLAGGLADTQYF	TGTGCCAGCAGCCCCAGCGGTCTGGCGGGAGGGCTTGCAGATACGCAGTATTTT
TRBV27	few	-	TRBJ2-1	CASNPQWGTYNEQFF	TGTGCCAGCAACCCGCAGTGGGGTACCTACAATGAGCAGTTCTTC
TRBV14	-	TRBD1	TRBJ2-6	CASSLDRGNAAGANVLTF	TGTGCCAGCAGCCTGGACAGGGGGAATGCGGCTGGGGCCAACGTCCTGACTTTC
TRBV12-5	few	-	TRBJ2-5	CASGLMTSMFGETQYF	TGTGCTAGTGGTTTGATGACATCTATGTTCGGAGAGACCCAGTACTTC
TRBV25-1	-	TRBD2	TRBJ2-1	CASSVAGGPGQFF	TGTGCCAGCAGTGTAGCGGGAGGGCCGGGGCAGTTCTTC
TRBV14	few	TRBD1	TRBJ2-3	CASSPRQGRYTDTQYF	TGTGCCAGCAGCCCCCGACAGGGGCGGTACACAGATACGCAGTATTTT
TRBV13	few	-	TRBJ2-5	CASSLDRRSETQYF	TGTGCCAGCAGCTTAGACAGGAGATCGGAGACCCAGTACTTC
TRBV27	-	-	TRBJ1-1	CASSLGQNTEAFF	TGTGCCAGCAGTTTGGGACAGAACACTGAAGCTTTCTTT
TRBV10-3	few	TRBD2	TRBJ2-5	CAISELAGLETQYF	TGTGCCATCAGTGAGCTAGCGGGGCTAGAGACCCAGTACTTC
TRBV20-1	-	-	TRBJ2-4	CSGVAKNIQYF	TGCAGTGGGGTAGCCAAAAACATTCAGTACTTC
TRBV18	-	TRBD1	TRBJ2-5	CASSPDRQGTQYF	TGTGCCAGCTCACCAGATCGACAGGGGACCCAGTACTTC
TRBV7-3	few	TRBD1	TRBJ1-6	CASSLTGTGLASPLHF	TGTGCCAGCAGCTTAACCGGGACAGGGTTAGCTTCACCCCTCCACTTT
TRBV4-2	-	-	TRBJ2-5	CASSQMGSETQYF	TGTGCCAGCAGCCAGATGGGTTCGGAGACCCAGTACTTC
TRBV5-1	few	TRBD1	TRBJ2-5	CASSLTPGTGGETQYF	TGCGCCAGCAGCTTGACCCCCGGGACAGGCGGCGAGACCCAGTACTTC
TRBV6-5	-	-	TRBJ2-1	CASSSYRSTYNEQFF	TGTGCCAGCAGTTCTTACCGTAGTACGTACAATGAGCAGTTCTTC
TRBV28	few	TRBD1	TRBJ1-4	CASSLTGTGGGKLFF	TGTGCCAGCAGTCTAACCGGGACAGGGGGCGGAAAACTGTTTTTT
TRBV27	-	TRBD1	TRBJ1-4	CASSSWGTGVGLTNEKLFF	TGTGCCAGCAGCTCTTGGGGGACAGGTGTAGGTCTCACTAATGAAAAACTGTTTTTT
TRBV27	-	TRBD1	TRBJ2-4	CASSPQRVRAGGQNIQYF	TGTGCCAGCAGTCCCCAAAGGGTACGGGCAGGGGGCCAGAACATTCAGTACTTC
TRBV7-2	-	-	TRBJ2-5	CASSREVEETQYF	TGTGCCAGCAGCAGGGAAGTCGAAGAGACCCAGTACTTC
TRBV4-1	-	-	TRBJ2-7	CASSHDRTRVVEQYF	TGCGCCAGCAGCCATGACAGGACTAGAGTGGTCGAGCAGTACTTC
TRBV7-3	-	-	TRBJ2-1	CASSSAGSRNEQFF	TGTGCCAGCAGCTCCGCAGGTTCCCGCAATGAGCAGTTCTTC
TRBV29-1	many	-	TRBJ1-1	CSVEWWEGVTEAFF	TGCAGCGTTGAATGGTGGGAGGGTGTCACTGAAGCTTTCTTT
TRBV7-2	-	TRBD1	TRBJ1-2	CASSHRRGRGYGYTF	TGTGCCAGCAGCCATCGCAGGGGGCGAGGCTATGGCTACACCTTC
TRBV7-2	few	-	TRBJ2-7	CASSSCLETCEQYF	TGTGCCAGCAGCTCATGCCTCGAGACATGCGAGCAGTACTTC
TRBV5-1	-	TRBD2	TRBJ2-3	CASSPPQAGGTDTQYF	TGCGCCAGCAGCCCTCCTCAAGCGGGGGGCACAGATACGCAGTATTTT
TRBV7-2	few	-	TRBJ2-1	CASSLRGYYTEQFF	TGTGCCAGCAGCTTACGGGGATACTACACTGAGCAGTTCTTC
TRBV25-1	few	-	TRBJ2-7	CASSDTWHEQYF	TGTGCCAGCAGTGACACCTGGCACGAGCAGTACTTC
TRBV28	few	-	TRBJ2-7	CASSFRGAGRYYEQYF	TGTGCCAGCAGTTTTCGGGGTGCAGGCCGATACTACGAGCAGTACTTC
TRBV15	few	-	TRBJ2-3	CATSRSYPDTQYF	TGTGCCACCAGCAGATCATACCCAGATACGCAGTATTTT
TRBV16	many	-	TRBJ2-7	CASSQSVGREKYF	TGTGCCAGCAGCCAATCGGTGGGCAGGGAAAAGTACTTC
TRBV6-5	few	-	TRBJ2-5	CASSPRTVRGETQYF	TGTGCCAGCAGTCCTCGGACAGTTAGGGGAGAGACCCAGTACTTC
TRBV7-2	few	-	TRBJ2-3	CASTADRSGRDTQYF	TGTGCCAGCACCGCAGACCGATCCGGTCGTGATACGCAGTATTTT
TRBV9	few	TRBD1	TRBJ1-6	CASSETGDSYNSPLHF	TGTGCCAGCAGCGAGACAGGGGACTCCTATAATTCACCCCTCCACTTT
TRBV10-3	-	-	TRBJ2-1	CAISDVTGIPPGQFF	TGTGCCATCAGTGATGTCACGGGAATCCCTCCAGGGCAGTTCTTC
TRBV7-2	few	TRBD2	TRBJ2-1	CASSPRLAGANEQFF	TGTGCCAGCAGCCCCCGTCTAGCGGGAGCTAATGAGCAGTTCTTC
TRBV7-2	few	-	TRBJ2-3	CASRPRLPTDTQYF	TGTGCCAGCAGACCCAGGCTTCCCACAGATACGCAGTATTTT
TRBV4-2	-	TRBD2	TRBJ2-5	CASSPGLAPEETQYF	TGTGCCAGCAGCCCGGGACTAGCGCCAGAAGAGACCCAGTACTTC
TRBV5-1	few	-	TRBJ2-5	CASSLGQHQETQYF	TGCGCCAGCAGCTTAGGACAGCACCAAGAGACCCAGTACTTC
TRBV27	few	-	TRBJ2-2	CASSFRYSGVNTGELFF	TGTGCCAGCAGTTTTCGGTATTCAGGGGTGAACACCGGGGAGCTGTTTTTT
TRBV7-9	few	TRBD2	TRBJ2-2	CASSQPKGGPNTGELFF	TGTGCCAGCAGCCAACCCAAGGGAGGGCCGAACACCGGGGAGCTGTTTTTT
TRBV15	few	TRBD1	TRBJ2-5	CATSRSPTGGGGTQYF	TGTGCCACCAGCAGGAGTCCCACAGGGGGCGGAGGGACCCAGTACTTC
TRBV7-2	few	-	TRBJ2-5	CASSPRFETQYF	TGTGCCAGCTCTCCTCGGTTTGAGACCCAGTACTTC
TRBV4-2	-	TRBD2	TRBJ2-3	CASSQVVAGDRTDTQYF	TGTGCCAGCAGCCAAGTTGTAGCGGGAGATCGCACAGATACGCAGTATTTT
TRBV10-3	few	-	TRBJ2-1	CAISAGGREADEQFF	TGTGCCATCAGTGCAGGGGGCCGGGAGGCTGATGAGCAGTTCTTC
TRBV7-7	few	TRBD1	TRBJ2-1	CASSLQGQYNEQFF	TGTGCCAGCAGCCTACAGGGACAGTACAATGAGCAGTTCTTC
TRBV7-2	few	-	TRBJ2-3	CASSLVRPGTATDTQYF	TGTGCCAGCAGCTTAGTCCGTCCCGGGACCGCCACAGATACGCAGTATTTT
TRBV9	-	TRBD2	TRBJ2-7	CASSVLAEAYEQYF	TGTGCCAGCAGCGTGCTAGCGGAAGCCTACGAGCAGTACTTC
TRBV28	few	-	TRBJ1-2	CASSPERDYGYTF	TGTGCCAGCAGCCCGGAAAGGGACTATGGCTACACCTTC
TRBV9	-	TRBD1	TRBJ2-5	CASSAEDRAWETQYF	TGTGCCAGCAGCGCGGAGGACAGGGCATGGGAGACCCAGTACTTC
TRBV7-2	few	-	TRBJ2-3	CASSLASTTDTQYF	TGTGCCAGCAGCTTAGCCTCTACTACAGATACGCAGTATTTT
TRBV19	-	-	TRBJ2-5	CASALGETQYF	TGTGCCAGTGCATTAGGAGAGACCCAGTACTTC